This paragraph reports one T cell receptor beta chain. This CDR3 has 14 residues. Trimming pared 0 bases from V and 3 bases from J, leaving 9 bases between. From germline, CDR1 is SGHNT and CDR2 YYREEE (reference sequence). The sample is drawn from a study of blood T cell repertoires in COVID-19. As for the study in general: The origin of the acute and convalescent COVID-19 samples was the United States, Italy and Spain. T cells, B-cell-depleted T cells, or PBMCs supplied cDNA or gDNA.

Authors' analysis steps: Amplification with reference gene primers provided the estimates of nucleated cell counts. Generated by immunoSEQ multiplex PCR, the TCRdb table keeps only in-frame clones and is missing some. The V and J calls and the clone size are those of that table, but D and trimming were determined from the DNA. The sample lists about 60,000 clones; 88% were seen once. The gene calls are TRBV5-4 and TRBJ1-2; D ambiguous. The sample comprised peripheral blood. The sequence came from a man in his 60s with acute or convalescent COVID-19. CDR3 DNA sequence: TGTGCCAGCAGCTTGGATTGGGGAGACTATGGCTACACCTTC. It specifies CASSLDWGDYGYTF.